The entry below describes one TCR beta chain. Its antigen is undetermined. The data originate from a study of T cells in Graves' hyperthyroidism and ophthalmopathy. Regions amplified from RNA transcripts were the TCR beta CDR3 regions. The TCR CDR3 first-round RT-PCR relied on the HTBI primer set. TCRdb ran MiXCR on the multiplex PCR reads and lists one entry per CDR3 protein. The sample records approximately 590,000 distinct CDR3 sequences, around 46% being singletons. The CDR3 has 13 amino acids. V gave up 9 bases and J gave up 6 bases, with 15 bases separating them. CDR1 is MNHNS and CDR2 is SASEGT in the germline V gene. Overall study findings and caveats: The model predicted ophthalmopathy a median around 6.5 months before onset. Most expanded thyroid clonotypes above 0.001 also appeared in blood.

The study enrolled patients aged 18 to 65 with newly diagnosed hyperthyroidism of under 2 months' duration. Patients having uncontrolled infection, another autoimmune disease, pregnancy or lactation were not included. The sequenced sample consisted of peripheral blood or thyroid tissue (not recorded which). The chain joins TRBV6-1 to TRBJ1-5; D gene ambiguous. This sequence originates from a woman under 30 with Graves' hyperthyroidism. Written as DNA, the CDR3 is TGTGCCAGAAAAGATTGGGTATGTCAGCCCCAGCATTTT. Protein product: CARKDWVCQPQHF.